These T cell receptor beta chains were read from a single sample in a study of blood T cell repertoires in COVID-19. Method: immunoSEQ multiplex PCR; TCRdb's copy keeps in-frame clones and lacks some. The sample holds about 240,000 clones, around nine tenths seen once. The sample taken for sequencing was PBMCs or T cells enriched from blood (not recorded which). These TCRs come from a woman aged 25-40 years who had recovered from COVID-19. The CDR3 runs from the conserved cysteine through the conserved F or W. D genes are given only for firm matches. Rows may omit the clone size; those that give it use once, few, many or a size class.

>-|-|TRBV4-2|TRBJ1-1
CASSQDRGGKAFF
>few|-|TRBV7-8|TRBJ2-7
CASSLQGYEQYF
>-|TRBD1|TRBV18|TRBJ1-5
CASSLDRAPQPQHF
>-|-|TRBV15|TRBJ2-7
CATSSKTGRGTSYEQYF
>-|TRBD1|TRBV10-3|TRBJ2-7
CAISIQGGVSYEQYF
>-|-|TRBV9|TRBJ2-7
CASSVDQGHYEQYF
>-|-|TRBV7-8|TRBJ1-2
CASSLDGSYTF
>-|-|TRBV3-1/TRBV3-2|TRBJ1-2
CASSQEWSGGYTF
>-|-|TRBV2|TRBJ1-4
CASRTERANEKLFF
>-|-|TRBV28|TRBJ1-1
CASGPLEAFF
>once|-|TRBV28|TRBJ1-5
CASSLGQFNQPQHF
>-|-|TRBV11-1|TRBJ2-7
CASSSASYEQYF
>-|TRBD2|TRBV7-3|TRBJ2-1
CASSPQAGGPSSSYNEQFF
>-|TRBD1|TRBV14|TRBJ2-1
CASSQDYGQGALSSYNEQFF
>-|-|TRBV9|TRBJ1-6
CASSVGQNNSPLHF
>-|-|TRBV7-3|TRBJ2-1
CASSLDRNYNEQFF
>once|TRBD1|TRBV28|TRBJ1-1
CASSPHTGGNTEAFF
>-|TRBD1|TRBV19|TRBJ2-7
CASSIRQGAGEQYF
>-|TRBD1|TRBV9|TRBJ2-5
CASSGGTGGETQYF
>-|-|TRBV19|TRBJ2-1
CASRISRTYNEQFF
>-|TRBD2|TRBV4-3|TRBJ2-1
CASSQDLSGLAYNEQFF
>-|-|TRBV3-1/TRBV3-2|TRBJ2-7
CASSLGYEQYF
>-|-|TRBV2|TRBJ1-1
CASSAREGTEAFF
>once|TRBD1|TRBV24-1|TRBJ2-1
CATSDTAPLVGQGYNEQFF
>-|-|TRBV11-2|TRBJ1-4
CASSLHAGGGREKLFF
>-|-|TRBV6-5|TRBJ1-2
CASSPDRDYGYTF
>-|-|TRBV7-6|TRBJ1-4
CASSLVASPGLGLGEKLFF
>-|-|TRBV9|TRBJ2-7
CASSVSSGTYEQYF
>few|TRBD1|TRBV11-3|TRBJ1-3
CASSADRGLENTIYF
>-|TRBD1|TRBV7-3|TRBJ1-2
CASSPRQGEGYTF
>-|-|TRBV30|TRBJ2-7
CAWSLRPRGEQYF
>-|-|TRBV7-2|TRBJ2-3
CASSLALLGALQYF
>-|TRBD2|TRBV6-2/TRBV6-3|TRBJ2-5
CASSNPVMSSGRETQYF
>-|-|TRBV4-3|TRBJ2-7
CASSQGPQGSYYEQYF
>-|TRBD2|TRBV9|TRBJ2-1
CASNLAESSYNEQFF
>-|-|TRBV27|TRBJ2-1
CASSRPYGGNEQFF
>-|TRBD2|TRBV13|TRBJ2-3
CASSPGGAGGTDTQYF
>-|TRBD1|TRBV10-3|TRBJ1-2
CAISPGTGRGDGYTF
>-|-|TRBV4-2|TRBJ1-3
CASSQAGAGNTIYF
>few|-|TRBV9|TRBJ1-3
CASSEGMGNTIYF
>-|TRBD1|TRBV4-3|TRBJ1-3
CASSQGTGVGNTIYF